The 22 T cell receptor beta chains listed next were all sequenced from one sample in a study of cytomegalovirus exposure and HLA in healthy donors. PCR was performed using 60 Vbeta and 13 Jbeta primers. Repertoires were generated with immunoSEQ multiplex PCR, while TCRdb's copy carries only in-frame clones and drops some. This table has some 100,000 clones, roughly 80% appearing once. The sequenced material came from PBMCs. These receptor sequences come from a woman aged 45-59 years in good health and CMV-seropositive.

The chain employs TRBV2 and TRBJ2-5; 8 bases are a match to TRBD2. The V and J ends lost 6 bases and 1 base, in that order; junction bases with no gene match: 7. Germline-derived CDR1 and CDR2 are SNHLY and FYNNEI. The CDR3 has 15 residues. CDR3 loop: CASRISGMIQETQYF. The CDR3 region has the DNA TGTGCCAGCAGAATTAGCGGGATGATCCAAGAGACCCAGTACTTC.

This CDR3 reads CASHGGPDNNQPQHF. CDR3 DNA sequence: TGTGCCAGCCACGGCGGCCCGGATAACAATCAGCCCCAGCATTTT. The chain recombines TRBV19 with TRBJ1-5; no reliable D call. The CDR3 runs 15 residues. V lost 9 bases and J 3 bases, leaving 18 bases between the germline ends. Germline-derived CDR1 and CDR2 are LNHDA and SQIVND (reference sequence).

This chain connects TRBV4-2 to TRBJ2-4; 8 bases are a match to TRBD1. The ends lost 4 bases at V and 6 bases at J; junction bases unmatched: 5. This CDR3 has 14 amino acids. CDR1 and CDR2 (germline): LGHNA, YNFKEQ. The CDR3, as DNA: TGTGCCAGCAGCCTCGGACAGGGCGGAAACATTCAGTACTTC. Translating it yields CASSLGQGGNIQYF.

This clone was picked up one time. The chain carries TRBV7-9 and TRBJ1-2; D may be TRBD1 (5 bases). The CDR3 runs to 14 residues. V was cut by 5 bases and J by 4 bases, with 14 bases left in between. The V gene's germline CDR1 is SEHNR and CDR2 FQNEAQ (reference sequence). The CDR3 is CASSLSTGLYGYTF. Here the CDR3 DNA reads TGTGCCAGCAGCCTAAGTACAGGTCTCTATGGCTACACCTTC.

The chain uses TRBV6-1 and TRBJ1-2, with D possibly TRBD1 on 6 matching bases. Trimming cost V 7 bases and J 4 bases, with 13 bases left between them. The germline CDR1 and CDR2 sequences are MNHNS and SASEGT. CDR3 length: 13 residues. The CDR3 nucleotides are TGTGCCAGCAACTTACAGGGCTCCTATGGCTACACCTTC. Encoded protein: CASNLQGSYGYTF.

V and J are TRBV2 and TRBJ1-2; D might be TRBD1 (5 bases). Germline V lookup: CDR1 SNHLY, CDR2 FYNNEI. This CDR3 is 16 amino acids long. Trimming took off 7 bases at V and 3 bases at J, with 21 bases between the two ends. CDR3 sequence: CASTPRAGGEDYGYTF. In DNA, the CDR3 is TGTGCCAGCACCCCCCGCGCGGGGGGAGAAGACTATGGCTACACCTTC.

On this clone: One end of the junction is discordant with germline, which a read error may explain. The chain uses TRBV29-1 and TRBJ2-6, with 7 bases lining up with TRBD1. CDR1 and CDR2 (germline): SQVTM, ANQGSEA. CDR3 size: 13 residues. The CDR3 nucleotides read TGCAGCGTCACAGGGGCTGGGGCCAACGGCCTGACTTTC. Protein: CSVTGAGANGLTF.

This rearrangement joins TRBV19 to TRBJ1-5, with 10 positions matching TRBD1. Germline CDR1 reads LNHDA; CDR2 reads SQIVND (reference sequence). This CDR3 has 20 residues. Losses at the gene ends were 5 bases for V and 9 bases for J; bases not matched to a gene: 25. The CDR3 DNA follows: TGTGCCAGTAGTGCCTCTACCGGGACAGGGGACCACGCAATGGGTCGGCCCCAGCATTTT. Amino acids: CASSASTGTGDHAMGRPQHF.

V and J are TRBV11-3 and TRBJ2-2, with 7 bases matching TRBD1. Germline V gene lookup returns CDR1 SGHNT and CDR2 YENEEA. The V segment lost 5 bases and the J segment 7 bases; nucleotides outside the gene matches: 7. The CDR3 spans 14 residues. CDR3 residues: CASSPRDSFGELFF. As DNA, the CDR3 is TGTGCCAGCAGCCCCCGGGACAGCTTCGGGGAGCTGTTTTTT.

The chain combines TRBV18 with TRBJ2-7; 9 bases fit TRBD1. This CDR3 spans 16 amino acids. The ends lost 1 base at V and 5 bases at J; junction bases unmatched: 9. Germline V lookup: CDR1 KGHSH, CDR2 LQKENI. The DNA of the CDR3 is TGTGCCAGCTCACCACTACTCCCGGGACAGGGTAACGAGCAGTACTTC. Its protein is CASSPLLPGQGNEQYF.

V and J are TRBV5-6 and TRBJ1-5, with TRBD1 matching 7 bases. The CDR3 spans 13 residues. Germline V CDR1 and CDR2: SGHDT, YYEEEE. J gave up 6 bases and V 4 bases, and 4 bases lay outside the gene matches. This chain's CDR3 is CASSRGRVQPQHF. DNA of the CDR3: TGTGCCAGCAGCAGGGGGCGAGTTCAGCCCCAGCATTTT.

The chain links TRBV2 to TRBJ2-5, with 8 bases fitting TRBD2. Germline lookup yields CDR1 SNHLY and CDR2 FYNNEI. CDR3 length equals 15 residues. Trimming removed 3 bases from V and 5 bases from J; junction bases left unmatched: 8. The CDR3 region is CASSDLAGGGETQYF. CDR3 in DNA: TGTGCCAGCAGTGATTTGGCGGGAGGTGGGGAGACCCAGTACTTC.

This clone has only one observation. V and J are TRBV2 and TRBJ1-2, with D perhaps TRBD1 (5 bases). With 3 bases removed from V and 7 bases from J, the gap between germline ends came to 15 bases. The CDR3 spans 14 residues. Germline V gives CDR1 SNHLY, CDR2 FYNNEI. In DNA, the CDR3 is TGTGCCAGCAGTGATGGGGCCAGGCTCGGTGGCTACACCTTC. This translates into CASSDGARLGGYTF.

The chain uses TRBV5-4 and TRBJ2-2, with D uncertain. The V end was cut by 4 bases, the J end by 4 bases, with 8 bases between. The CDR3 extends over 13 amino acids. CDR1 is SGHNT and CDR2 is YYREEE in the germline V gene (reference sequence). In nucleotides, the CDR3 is TGTGCCAGCAGCGCCTTTAGCACCGGGGAGCTGTTTTTT. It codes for CASSAFSTGELFF. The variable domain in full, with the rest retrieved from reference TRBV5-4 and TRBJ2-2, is ETGVTQSPTHLIKTRGQQVTLRCSSQSGHNTVSWYQQALGQGPQFIFQYYREEENGRGNFPPRFSGLQFPNYSSELNVNALELDDSALYLCASSAFSTGELFFGEGSRLTVL.

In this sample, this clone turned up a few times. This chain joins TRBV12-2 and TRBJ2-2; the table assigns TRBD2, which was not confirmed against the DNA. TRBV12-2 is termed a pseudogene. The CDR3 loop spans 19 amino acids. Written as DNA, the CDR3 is TGTGCAAGTCGCTTGTTCACTAGCGTCAATTTAAGGGACACCGGGGAGCTGTTTTTT. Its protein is CASRLFTSVNLRDTGELFF.

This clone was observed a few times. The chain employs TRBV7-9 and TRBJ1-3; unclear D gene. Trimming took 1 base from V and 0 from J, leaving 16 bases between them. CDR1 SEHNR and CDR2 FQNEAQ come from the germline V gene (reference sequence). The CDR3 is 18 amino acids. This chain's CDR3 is CASSLVSSSVYSGNTIYF. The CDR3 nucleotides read TGTGCCAGCAGCTTAGTTTCATCGAGCGTCTACTCTGGAAACACCATATATTTT. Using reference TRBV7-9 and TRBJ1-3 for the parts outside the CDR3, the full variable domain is DTGVSQNPRHKITKRGQNVTFRCDPISEHNRLYWYRQTLGQGPEFLTYFQNEAQLEKSRLLSDRFSAERPKGSFSTLEIQRTEQGDSAMYLCASSLVSSSVYSGNTIYFGEGSWLTVV.

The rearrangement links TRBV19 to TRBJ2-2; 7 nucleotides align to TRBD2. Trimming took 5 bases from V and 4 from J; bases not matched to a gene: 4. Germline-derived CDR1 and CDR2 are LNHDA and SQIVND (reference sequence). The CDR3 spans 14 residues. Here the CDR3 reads CASSLRGSTGELFF. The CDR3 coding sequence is TGTGCCAGTAGTCTCCGCGGGAGCACCGGGGAGCTGTTTTTT. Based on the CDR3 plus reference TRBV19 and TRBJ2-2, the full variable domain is DGGITQSPKYLFRKEGQNVTLSCEQNLNHDAMYWYRQDPGQGLRLIYYSQIVNDFQKGDIAEGYSVSREKKESFPLTVTSAQKNPTAFYLCASSLRGSTGELFFGEGSRLTVL.

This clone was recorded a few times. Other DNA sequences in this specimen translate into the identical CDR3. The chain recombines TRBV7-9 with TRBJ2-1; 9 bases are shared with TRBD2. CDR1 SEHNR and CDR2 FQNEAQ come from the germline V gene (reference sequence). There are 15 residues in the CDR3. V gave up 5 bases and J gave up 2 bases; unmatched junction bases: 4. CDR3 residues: CASSLSGSTYNEQFF. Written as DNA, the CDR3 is TGTGCCAGCAGCCTTAGCGGGAGCACCTACAATGAGCAGTTCTTC.

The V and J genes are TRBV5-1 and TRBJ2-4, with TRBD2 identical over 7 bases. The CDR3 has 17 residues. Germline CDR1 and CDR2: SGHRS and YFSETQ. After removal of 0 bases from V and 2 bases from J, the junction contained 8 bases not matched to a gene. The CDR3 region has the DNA TGCGCCAGCAGCTTGGTCTCTGGGGGAGGGACCAAAAACATTCAGTACTTC. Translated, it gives CASSLVSGGGTKNIQYF. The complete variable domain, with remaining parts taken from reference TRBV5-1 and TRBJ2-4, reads KAGVTQTPRYLIKTRGQQVTLSCSPISGHRSVSWYQQTPGQGLQFLFEYFSETQRNKGNFPGRFSGRQFSNSRSEMNVSTLELGDSALYLCASSLVSGGGTKNIQYFGAGTRLSVL.

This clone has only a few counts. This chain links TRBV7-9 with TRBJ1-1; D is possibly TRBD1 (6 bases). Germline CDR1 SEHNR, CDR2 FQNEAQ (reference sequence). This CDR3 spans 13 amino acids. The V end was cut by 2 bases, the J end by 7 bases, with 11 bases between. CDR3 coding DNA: TGTGCCAGCAGCTTAATCACAGGGAATGAAGCTTTCTTT. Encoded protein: CASSLITGNEAFF.

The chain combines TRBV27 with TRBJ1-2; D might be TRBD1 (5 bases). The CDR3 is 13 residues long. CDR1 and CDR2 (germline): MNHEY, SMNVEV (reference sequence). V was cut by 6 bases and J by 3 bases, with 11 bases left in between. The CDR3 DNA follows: TGTGCCAGCAGGCAAGACAGCGACTATGGCTACACCTTC. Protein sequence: CASRQDSDYGYTF.

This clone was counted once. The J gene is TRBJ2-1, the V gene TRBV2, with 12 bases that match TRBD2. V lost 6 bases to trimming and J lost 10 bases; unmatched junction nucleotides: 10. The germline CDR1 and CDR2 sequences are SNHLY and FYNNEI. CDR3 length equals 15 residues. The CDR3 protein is CASRGLGTSGLEQFF. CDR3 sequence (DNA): TGTGCCAGCAGGGGGTTGGGGACTAGCGGGCTGGAGCAGTTCTTC.